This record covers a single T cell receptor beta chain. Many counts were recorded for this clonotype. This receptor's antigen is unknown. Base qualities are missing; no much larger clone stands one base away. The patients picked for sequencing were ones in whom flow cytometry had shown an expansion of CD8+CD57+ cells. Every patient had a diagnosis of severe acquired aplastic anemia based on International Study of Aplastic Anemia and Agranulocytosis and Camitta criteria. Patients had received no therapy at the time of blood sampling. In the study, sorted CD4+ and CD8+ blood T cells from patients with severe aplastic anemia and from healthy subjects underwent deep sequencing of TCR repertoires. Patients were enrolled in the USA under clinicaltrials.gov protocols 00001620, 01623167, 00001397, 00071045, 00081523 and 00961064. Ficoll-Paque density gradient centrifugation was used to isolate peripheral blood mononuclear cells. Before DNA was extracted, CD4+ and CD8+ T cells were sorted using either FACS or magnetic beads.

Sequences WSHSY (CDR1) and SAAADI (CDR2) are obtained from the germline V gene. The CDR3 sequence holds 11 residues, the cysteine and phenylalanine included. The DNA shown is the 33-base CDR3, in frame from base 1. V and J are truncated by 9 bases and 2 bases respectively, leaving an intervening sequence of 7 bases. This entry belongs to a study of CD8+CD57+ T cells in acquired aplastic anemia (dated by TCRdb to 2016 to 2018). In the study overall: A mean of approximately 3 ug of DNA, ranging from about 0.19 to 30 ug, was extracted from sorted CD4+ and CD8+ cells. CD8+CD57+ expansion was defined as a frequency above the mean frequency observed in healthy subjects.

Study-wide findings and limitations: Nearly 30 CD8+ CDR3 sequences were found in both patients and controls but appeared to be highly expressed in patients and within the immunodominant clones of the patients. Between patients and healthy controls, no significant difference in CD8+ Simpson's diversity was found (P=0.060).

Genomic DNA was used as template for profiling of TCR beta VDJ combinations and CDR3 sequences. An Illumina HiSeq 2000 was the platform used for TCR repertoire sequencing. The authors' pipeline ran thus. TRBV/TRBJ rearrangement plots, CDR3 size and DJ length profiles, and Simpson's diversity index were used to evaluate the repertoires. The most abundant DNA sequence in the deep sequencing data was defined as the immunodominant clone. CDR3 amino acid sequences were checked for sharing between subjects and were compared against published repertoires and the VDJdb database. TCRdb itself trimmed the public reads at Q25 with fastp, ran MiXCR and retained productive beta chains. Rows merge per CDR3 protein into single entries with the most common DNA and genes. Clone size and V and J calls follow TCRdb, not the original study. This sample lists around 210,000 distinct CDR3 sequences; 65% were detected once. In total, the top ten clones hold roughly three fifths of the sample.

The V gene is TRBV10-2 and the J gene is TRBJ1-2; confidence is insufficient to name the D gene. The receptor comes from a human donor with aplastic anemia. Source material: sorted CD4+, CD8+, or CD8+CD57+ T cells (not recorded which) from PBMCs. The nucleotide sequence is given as TGCGCCAGGACGGAGAACTATGGCTACACCTTC. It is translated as CARTENYGYTF.